This T cell receptor (beta chain) was observed in a study of technical replicates of blood from a few donors. Using immunoSEQ multiplex PCR, the repertoire was profiled, and TCRdb retains in-frame clones only, with some absent. This sample carries some 78,000 clones, around 94% of them seen once, and the ten largest clones take under 0.3%. The V and J ends lost 1 base and 0 bases respectively, with 6 bases between them. This CDR3 is 14 amino acids long. From germline, CDR1 is SGHAT and CDR2 FQNNGV. This sequence originates from a human donor in good health. Sequenced: T cells isolated from PBMCs. The chain uses TRBV11-2 and TRBJ1-2, with D maybe TRBD1 (6 bases). CDR3: CASSLGDTNYGYTF. The CDR3 DNA reads TGTGCCAGCAGCTTAGGGGACACTAACTATGGCTACACCTTC. The variable domain in full, completed from reference TRBV11-2 and TRBJ1-2, reads EAGVAQSPRYKIIEKRQSVAFWCNPISGHATLYWYQQILGQGPKLLIQFQNNGVVDDSQLPKDRFSAERLKGVDSTLKIQPAKLEDSAVYLCASSLGDTNYGYTFGSGTRLTVV.